This section outlines one T cell receptor beta chain sequence together with its context. The CDR3 has 14 amino acids. CDR1 and CDR2 from the germline V gene are SGHAT and FQNNGV. The V end lost 10 bases, the J end lost 0 bases, and 15 bases lay between the germline ends. CTLA-4 blockade with ipilimumab, together with focal radiation, was given to patients with chemo-refractory metastatic non-small-cell lung cancer. The entry originates in a study of radiotherapy plus CTLA-4 blockade in lung cancer. The method was immunoSEQ multiplex PCR; TCRdb's version includes in-frame clones alone and lacks a portion of them. The data contain tens of thousands of clones, roughly 63% of them singletons.

The chain uses TRBV11-2 and TRBJ1-1; D unresolved. This TCR was sampled from a human donor with non-small cell lung cancer who had a partial response to radiotherapy plus ipilimumab. The sample in question was peripheral blood, obtained from a patient treated with radiotherapy plus ipilimumab. For the CDR3, the DNA is TGTGCCACCCAAGGCGGTAACCTGAACACTGAAGCTTTCTTT. It specifies CATQGGNLNTEAFF.